This TCR beta chain was profiled in a study of T cell repertoires in cytomegalovirus infection. Study information: CMV infection plus the matching HLA type was flagged by public TCR beta signatures. Study results and limitations: Using cumulative public TCR beta family frequency, the authors identified those who carried CMV together with the relevant HLA.

Trimming shortened V by 3 bases and J by 0 bases, and 12 bases separated the two germline ends. The germline V gene has CDR1 DFQATT and CDR2 SNEGSKA (reference sequence). The CDR3 is made up of 15 amino acids. A word on this clonotype: As yet, its antigen is unknown.

TCRdb re-called the reads with MiXCR, one entry per CDR3 protein. The table shows around 540,000 distinct CDR3 sequences, with roughly a third occurring only once. This TCR derives from a human donor in good health (CMV status not recorded). Some clones in this sample may be carry-over from other donors' samples. V is TRBV20-1 and J is TRBJ2-1, with D uncertain. This specimen was cultured PBMCs, taken from culture after CMV antigen stimulation. The CDR3 DNA reads TGCAGTGCTAGGAGTAGCCCAAGCTCCTACAATGAGCAGTTCTTC. It translates to CSARSSPSSYNEQFF.